This T cell receptor (beta chain) is from a study of CD8 T cells in Susac syndrome. General observations from the study: Susac syndrome CD8+ repertoires were clonally expanded, most strongly in CD8+ TEMRA cells.

RNA totalling roughly 0.5 to 1 ug underwent reverse transcription with random hexamers. Amplification of the TCR beta CDR3 was carried out by immunoSEQ multiplex PCR, which spanned a total of 54 Vbeta and 13 Jbeta segments. TCRdb independently ran MiXCR on the immunoSEQ multiplex PCR reads; one entry per CDR3 protein. The table includes 100,000 to 150,000 distinct CDR3 sequences, over 85% detected once. Trimming removed 4 bases from V and 0 bases from J, with 12 bases in between. CDR3 length: 15 residues. Germline CDR1 is SQVTM and CDR2 is ANQGSEA. Sequencing of TCR beta was carried out in blood CD8+ and CD4+ T cells. FACS enriched CD8+ TEMRA cells, while bulk CD8+ and CD4+ were negatively isolated. In the case of this clonotype: Antigen unknown.

This rearrangement joins TRBV29-1 to TRBJ2-2; D is ambiguous. The receptor was derived from a human donor with Susac syndrome. Sample: CD8+ T cells from PBMCs. CDR3 in amino acids: CSVGGHPANTGELFF. The CDR3 nucleotides read TGCAGCGTTGGTGGGCACCCGGCGAACACCGGGGAGCTGTTTTTT.